Listed here are 18 T cell receptor beta chains from one sample, sequenced in a study of T cells expressing NK-cell markers. TCRdb reanalyzed the 5' RACE reads and collapses them to one entry per CDR3 protein, without DNA. This sample's clone table lists fewer than 400,000 distinct CDR3 sequences. The material sequenced was blood T cells: a sorted CD56 or NKG2C T cell subset, CD4+ or CD8+ T cells, or bulk PBMC T cells (not recorded which). Receptor source: a woman in her forties or fifties in good health.

The genes are TRBV29-1 and TRBJ2-3. This CDR3 is built from 12 residues. Germline CDR1 SQVTM, CDR2 ANQGSEA. CDR3 region: CSVLTGTDTQYF.

V usage is TRBV12-3 or TRBV12-4 and J usage is TRBJ2-1; there is no DNA to check the TCRdb D call of TRBD1. The CDR3 has 12 residues. The CDR3: CASSFGYGGEFF.

The chain couples TRBV20-1 to TRBJ2-5; TCRdb indicates TRBD2, and absent DNA this call remains unverified. The CDR3 spans 13 residues. Germline V gene lookup returns CDR1 DFQATT and CDR2 SNEGSKA (reference sequence). The CDR3 region is CSAIGTSQETQYF.

The rearrangement joins TRBV2 to TRBJ2-7; without DNA, the TCRdb call of TRBD2 cannot be checked. The CDR3 extends over 14 amino acids. Germline V gives CDR1 SNHLY, CDR2 FYNNEI. The CDR3 sequence: CASLRAGDNYEQYF. Variable domain in full (rest from reference TRBV2 and TRBJ2-7): EPEVTQTPSHQVTQMGQEVILRCVPISNHLYFYWYRQILGQKVEFLVSFYNNEISEKSEIFDDQFSVERPDGSNFTLKIRSTKLEDSAMYFCASLRAGDNYEQYFGPGTRLTVT.

The chain employs TRBV28 and TRBJ2-1; TCRdb names TRBD2, which stays unverified in the absence of DNA. The CDR3 covers 14 residues. Looked up from germline, CDR1 is MDHEN and CDR2 is SYDVKM. The CDR3 loop is CATGLVGARDEQFF.

The chain couples TRBV9 to TRBJ2-1; TCRdb selects TRBD1, and the lack of DNA leaves this call unchecked. The CDR3 has 15 amino acids. Germline CDR1 is SGDLS and CDR2 is YYNGEE. The CDR3 spells CASSVGQGMGNEQFF.

The J gene is TRBJ2-1, the V gene TRBV4-1. This CDR3 contains 15 residues. The germline CDR1 and CDR2 sequences are MGHRA and YSYEKL. CDR3 in amino acids: CASSQAGSSYNEQFF.

This chain links TRBV6-5 with TRBJ2-3; TCRdb names TRBD2, which stays unverified in the absence of DNA. From germline, CDR1 is MNHEY and CDR2 SVGAGI. CDR3 length: 14 amino acids. The CDR3 protein is CASANSGSEDTQYF.

The gene calls are TRBV29-1 and TRBJ2-1; the TCRdb call, TRBD1, lacks DNA for checking. This CDR3 spans 13 amino acids. Germline assignment: CDR1 SQVTM and CDR2 ANQGSEA. CDR3 sequence: CSVVGQLDNEQFF.

V gene TRBV27 combines with J gene TRBJ2-7; TCRdb designates TRBD1, a call that cannot be tested without DNA. Per germline, CDR1 MNHEY and CDR2 SMNVEV (reference sequence). The CDR3 is 14 amino acids. CDR3 in amino acids: CASSLSYGGNEQYF.

This chain links TRBV2 with TRBJ2-3; there is no DNA to check the TCRdb D call of TRBD1. CDR1 and CDR2 (germline): SNHLY, FYNNEI. The CDR3 has 15 residues. The CDR3 sequence: CAMQEGAASTDTQYF.

This chain links TRBV27 with TRBJ2-5; TCRdb returns TRBD1, unconfirmable since there is no DNA. The CDR3 has 15 amino acids. CDR1 is MNHEY, CDR2 SMNVEV, per germline (reference sequence). The CDR3: CASSLSLRGRETQYF.

The chain uses TRBV7-2 and TRBJ1-3. The CDR3 consists of 14 residues. Looked up from germline, CDR1 is SGHTA and CDR2 is FQGNSA. The CDR3 is CASSPRGSGNTIYF.

V usage is TRBV6-2 or TRBV6-3 and J usage is TRBJ2-1; TCRdb calls TRBD1, which cannot be checked without DNA. CDR3 length: 11 residues. CDR1 is MNHEY, CDR2 SVGEGT, per germline. Here the CDR3 reads CASSLGKGQFF.

V gene TRBV5-1 combines with J gene TRBJ2-5; the TCRdb call, TRBD1, lacks DNA for checking. Germline lookup yields CDR1 SGHRS and CDR2 YFSETQ. This CDR3 region has 14 residues. The CDR3 sequence: CASRWGGSQETQYF.

The chain combines TRBV7-8 with TRBJ2-5. The CDR3 runs 15 residues. The germline CDR1 and CDR2 sequences are SGHVS and FQNEAQ. CDR3 amino acids: CASSLEMWEQETQYF.

J is TRBJ2-2 and V is TRBV6-5; TCRdb gives TRBD1 as the D gene, but with no DNA this cannot be confirmed. The germline V gene has CDR1 MNHEY and CDR2 SVGAGI. This CDR3 has 18 amino acids. CDR3 residues: CASSYDRGRRPNTGELFF.

This chain connects TRBV20-1 to TRBJ2-1; no DNA is available, so the TRBD2 call from TCRdb remains unchecked. Germline CDR1 and CDR2: DFQATT and SNEGSKA (reference sequence). The CDR3 has 13 amino acids. CDR3 sequence reads: CSAPLRASGEQFF.